The clone carrying this T cell receptor (beta chain) was counted once. The data derive from a study of blood T cell repertoires in COVID-19. Libraries were prepared by immunoSEQ multiplex PCR; TCRdb keeps only in-frame clonotypes and omits some of them. The table includes roughly 30,000 clones, approximately 81% detected once. Source material: peripheral blood. This TCR was sampled from a man older than 75 with active COVID-19.

This CDR3 reads CASSEARGGTDTQYF. CDR3 DNA sequence: TGTGCCAGCAGTGAAGCGCGAGGCGGGACAGATACGCAGTATTTT. The J gene is TRBJ2-3, the V gene TRBV2; D perhaps matches TRBD2 (5 bases). Between the trimmed V and J ends, which lost 0 bases and 3 bases, there was a span of 10 bases. Germline lookup yields CDR1 SNHLY and CDR2 FYNNEI. This CDR3 has 15 amino acids.